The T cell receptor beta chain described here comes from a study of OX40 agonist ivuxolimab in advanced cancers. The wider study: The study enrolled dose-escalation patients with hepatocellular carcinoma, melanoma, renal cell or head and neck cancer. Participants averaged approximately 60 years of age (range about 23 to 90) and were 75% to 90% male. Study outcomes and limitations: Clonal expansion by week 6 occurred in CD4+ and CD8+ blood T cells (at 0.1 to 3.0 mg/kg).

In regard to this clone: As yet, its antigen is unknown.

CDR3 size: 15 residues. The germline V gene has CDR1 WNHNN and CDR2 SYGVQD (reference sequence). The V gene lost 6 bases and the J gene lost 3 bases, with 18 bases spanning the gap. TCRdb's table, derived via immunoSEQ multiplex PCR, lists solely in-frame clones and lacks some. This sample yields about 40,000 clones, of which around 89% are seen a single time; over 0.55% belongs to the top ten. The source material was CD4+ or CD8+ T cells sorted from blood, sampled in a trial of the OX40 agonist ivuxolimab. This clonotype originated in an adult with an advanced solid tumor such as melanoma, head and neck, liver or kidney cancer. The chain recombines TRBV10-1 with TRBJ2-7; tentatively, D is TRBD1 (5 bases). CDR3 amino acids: CASSESGQALYEQYF. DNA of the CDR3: TGCGCCAGCAGCGAATCCGGACAAGCGCTCTACGAGCAGTACTTC.